This TCR beta chain comes out of a study of blood T cell repertoires in COVID-19. Participant reports of clinical history set cohort assignment. The assay was immunoSEQ multiplex PCR, and TCRdb's table has in-frame clones only and misses some. The sample lists 200,000 to 250,000 clones; 85% to 95% were seen once. CDR1 LGHNA and CDR2 YNFKEQ come from the germline V gene. The CDR3 runs 15 residues. The V end was cut by 0 bases, the J end by 4 bases, with 10 bases between. Sequencing input: PBMCs or T cells enriched from blood (not recorded which). This chain uses TRBV4-2 with TRBJ1-3; D is undetermined. The receptor was derived from a woman aged 18-29 years who had recovered from COVID-19. CDR3 DNA sequence: TGTGCCAGCAGCCAAGATCTCAGTGCCGGAAACACCATATATTTT. This translates into CASSQDLSAGNTIYF.